The entry below gives a single T cell receptor beta chain sequence along with its context. The antigen is not known. Per the germline V gene, CDR1 is SGHAT and CDR2 is FQNNGV. The CDR3 extends over 14 amino acids. Deletions cut 5 bases from V and 0 bases from J, with 11 bases between. The repertoire was sequenced with immunoSEQ multiplex PCR; TCRdb's copy has only in-frame clones and lacks some. The sample lists about 51,000 clones; around 90% were seen once. The entry originates in a study of T cell responses to AZD1222 COVID-19 vaccine. Findings and limits, study-wide: Most donors were white British and more were female, and clonal diversity was possibly underestimated. Baseline serostatus was positive in only six AZD1222 recipients. Targeting of unmutated variant regions was reportedly seen in nearly half of spike-specific TCRs.

The TCR was taken from an adult who received the AZD1222 COVID-19 vaccine. This sequence joins TRBV11-2 and TRBJ2-7; possibly TRBD1 for D (5 bases). Here the sequenced sample was peripheral blood, taken 28 days after the second AZD1222 dose. CDR3 nucleotides: TGTGCCAGCAGCCTTCGACAGTACTCCTACGAGCAGTACTTC. Amino acid sequence: CASSLRQYSYEQYF.